The 15 T cell receptor beta chains reported below all come from one sample, sequenced in a study of T cells in Graves' hyperthyroidism and ophthalmopathy. RNA transcripts served as the template for amplifying TCR beta CDR3 regions. HTBI primers were the set used in a first-round RT-PCR of the TCR CDR3. From the multiplex PCR reads, TCRdb called clonotypes with MiXCR, one entry per CDR3 protein. The sample contains hundreds of thousands of distinct CDR3 sequences, 16% of which appear only once. Sequenced: blood. Receptor source: a young woman with Graves' hyperthyroidism.

This chain joins TRBV20-1 and TRBJ2-5; D is unclear. Germline loops: CDR1 DFQATT, CDR2 SNEGSKA (reference sequence). V was clipped by 3 bases and J by 3 bases, with 17 bases between them. CDR3 length: 15 amino acids. The CDR3 sequence: CSASPTLTEEETQYF. The CDR3 nucleotides read TGCAGTGCTAGTCCCACCTTAACTGAAGAAGAGACCCAGTACTTC.

A note on this clonotype: Compared with germline, one end of the junction differs, possibly owing to a read error. The rearrangement joins TRBV20-1 to TRBJ2-5; 7 nucleotides agree with TRBD2. The CDR3 runs to 13 residues. Per germline, CDR1 DFQATT and CDR2 SNEGSKA (reference sequence). The CDR3 region has the DNA TGCAGTGCTAGAGTCACGGGGGGAGAGACCCAGCACTTC. Translating gives CSARVTGGETQHF.

This clonotype was detected ten times or more. The V call is TRBV7-9, the J call TRBJ2-1; 11 nucleotides line up with TRBD2. This CDR3 has 15 residues. V lost 4 bases and J lost 6; bases outside the gene matches: 5. The germline CDR1 and CDR2 sequences are SEHNR and FQNEAQ (reference sequence). CDR3: CASSSSGGQGNEQFF. CDR3 coding DNA: TGTGCCAGCAGCTCTAGCGGGGGGCAGGGCAATGAGCAGTTCTTC.

This clonotype was detected ten times or more. V and J are TRBV18 and TRBJ2-4, with TRBD1 matching over 7 bases. Germline V gene data show CDR1 as KGHSH and CDR2 as LQKENI. The CDR3 is 16 amino acids. Germline trimming cut 2 bases from V and 0 bases from J; bases unmatched to any gene: 4. Here the CDR3 reads CASSPWGQRAKNIQYF. The CDR3 DNA reads as TGTGCCAGCTCACCATGGGGACAGAGAGCCAAAAACATTCAGTACTTC.

This clonotype was counted ten times or more. The gene calls are TRBV28 and TRBJ2-5, with D possibly TRBD1 on 6 matching bases. V was shortened by 9 bases and J by 4 bases, with 24 bases between the two germline ends. The germline V gene encodes CDR1 MDHEN and CDR2 SYDVKM. The CDR3 sequence is 16 residues long. The CDR3 region has the DNA TGTGCCAGTCATAGAGAGGGGACACCGGAGCGAGAGACCCAGTACTTC. Amino acid sequence: CASHREGTPERETQYF.

There are a few counts of this clonotype. The chain links TRBV2 to TRBJ1-6; TRBD1 matches at 7 bases. J lost 15 bases, V lost 3 bases, and 11 bases had no gene match. This CDR3 spans 14 amino acids. Germline assignment: CDR1 SNHLY and CDR2 FYNNEI. The CDR3 loop is CASSDDRVSSILHF. CDR3 nucleotides: TGTGCCAGCAGTGACGACAGGGTCAGCTCGATCCTCCACTTT. The full variable domain, its missing parts supplied by reference TRBV2 and TRBJ1-6, is EPEVTQTPSHQVTQMGQEVILRCVPISNHLYFYWYRQILGQKVEFLVSFYNNEISEKSEIFDDQFSVERPDGSNFTLKIRSTKLEDSAMYFCASSDDRVSSILHFGNGTRLTVT.

This clonotype was seen only a few times. This chain connects TRBV6-5 to TRBJ1-2, with 10 nucleotides matching TRBD1. Germline loops: CDR1 MNHEY, CDR2 SVGAGI. The CDR3 is 15 residues long. V was pared by 0 bases and J by 3 bases, with 1 base of the junction left unmatched. CDR3 DNA sequence: TGTGCCAGCAGTTACTCGACAGGGGGCTACTATGGCTACACCTTC. This translates into CASSYSTGGYYGYTF.

Here the CDR3 DNA reads TGTGCCAGCAGTCTAGCGGGGGGGCGAAATGAGCAGTACTTC. It is translated as CASSLAGGRNEQYF. The chain links TRBV6-2 or TRBV6-3 to TRBJ2-1, with TRBD2 identical over 12 bases. The J call may not be correct, given that the DNA end is closer to TRBJ2-7. Germline V gene sequence: CDR1 MNHEY, CDR2 SVGEGT. The CDR3 spans 14 residues.

This clonotype was counted only a few times. The chain employs TRBV6-1 and TRBJ2-1; unclear D gene. CDR1 and CDR2 (germline): MNHNS, SASEGT. The CDR3 is made up of 13 amino acids. Trimming left V 1 base short and J 5 bases short, with 6 bases between. The CDR3 reads CASSEVLDNEQFF. The CDR3 DNA follows: TGTGCCAGCAGTGAAGTTTTGGACAATGAGCAGTTCTTC.

Many counts were recorded for this clonotype. The rearrangement links TRBV29-1 to TRBJ1-2; D gene unclear. Germline V gene lookup returns CDR1 SQVTM and CDR2 ANQGSEA. V lost 3 bases and J lost 1, with 3 bases in between. This CDR3 region has 11 residues. CDR3 bases: TGCAGCGTTGAGCATAACTATGGCTACACCTTC. Its protein product is CSVEHNYGYTF.

This clonotype appeared a few times. The V call is TRBV7-9, the J call TRBJ2-5; possibly TRBD1 for D (6 bases). The CDR3 covers 16 residues. Trimming removed 2 bases at V and 2 bases at J, with 15 bases between. Germline lookup yields CDR1 SEHNR and CDR2 FQNEAQ (reference sequence). In DNA, the CDR3 is TGTGCCAGCAGCTTACCCCGGGACACCCGACAAGAGACCCAGTACTTC. Its protein is CASSLPRDTRQETQYF.

In its sample, this clonotype was seen many times. CDR3 in DNA: TGTGCCAGCAGGAAAAGAGGCCCCACCTCTGGAAACACCATATATTTT. Translating gives CASRKRGPTSGNTIYF. This chain uses TRBV28 with TRBJ1-3; unclear D gene. The CDR3 consists of 16 residues. The V and J ends lost 6 bases and 0 bases respectively, with 15 bases between them. Germline CDR1 reads MDHEN; CDR2 reads SYDVKM.

In this sample, this clonotype turned up a few times. The genes are TRBV6-1 and TRBJ1-2; 7 nucleotides line up with TRBD1. Germline loops: CDR1 MNHNS, CDR2 SASEGT. There are 18 residues in the CDR3. V shed 6 bases, J shed 7 bases, and the junction held 23 bases outside the gene matches. Here the CDR3 DNA reads TGTGCCAGCAGCTTCGCCCAGGGGGGCCAGGGACAAGGCGGTGGCTACACCTTC. Translation gives CASSFAQGGQGQGGGYTF.

This clonotype was seen at least ten times. The V call is TRBV10-3, the J call TRBJ1-5, with 9 bases lining up with TRBD1. The trim removed 4 bases at V and 4 bases at J, leaving 8 bases unmatched. Germline values: CDR1 ENHRY, CDR2 SYGVKD. CDR3 size: 16 residues. The CDR3 loop reads CAISGTGGLGNQPQHF. CDR3 coding DNA: TGTGCCATCAGTGGAACAGGGGGCCTTGGGAATCAGCCCCAGCATTTT.

This clonotype has at least ten counts. V and J are TRBV13 and TRBJ2-1; D possibly matches TRBD1 or TRBD2 (5 bases each). CDR3 size: 15 residues. The germline CDR1 and CDR2 sequences are PRHDT and FYEKMQ (reference sequence). Deletions cut 6 bases from V and 9 bases from J, with 21 bases between. In nucleotides, the CDR3 is TGTGCCAGCAGATCTGTGGGGGTTTTGCAAGGTGAGCAGTTCTTC. Translated: CASRSVGVLQGEQFF. Drawing the rest from reference TRBV13 and TRBJ2-1, the complete variable domain is AAGVIQSPRHLIKEKRETATLKCYPIPRHDTVYWYQQGPGQDPQFLISFYEKMQSDKGSIPDRFSAQQFSDYHSELNMSSLELGDSALYFCASRSVGVLQGEQFFGPGTRLTVL.